This T cell receptor beta chain appears in the sequencing data of a study of cytomegalovirus exposure and HLA in healthy donors. Across the study: About 80 million unique TCRs, all from HLA-typed donors, were included in an early release of the data.

Study conclusions and caveats: The study assumed roughly uniform donor sequencing depth for presence/absence analyses.

PCR involved 60 Vbeta and 13 Jbeta primers. Produced via immunoSEQ multiplex PCR; TCRdb's table is partial and in-frame only. The profile shows 150,000 to 200,000 clones, roughly 82% of them singletons. Remarks on this clone: What it recognizes is unknown.

Germline CDR1 is MDHEN and CDR2 is SYDVKM. The ends lost 8 bases at V and 5 bases at J; junction bases unmatched: 3. The CDR3 has 12 amino acids. This rearrangement joins TRBV28 to TRBJ1-1, with 9 bases matching TRBD1. Sequenced sample: PBMCs. This sequence originates from a girl under 18 in good health and CMV-seropositive. As DNA, the CDR3 is TGTGCCAGCCCCGGACAGGGGACTGAAGCTTTCTTT. Residues: CASPGQGTEAFF.